What follows describes a single T cell receptor beta chain. Its target is not known. Sequencing was performed with immunoSEQ multiplex PCR; in TCRdb, only in-frame clones are kept and a portion is missing. Of 74,000 or so clones detected, around 85% appear once; the ten largest clones hold around 2.1%. This sample is drawn from a study of OX40 agonist ivuxolimab in advanced cancers. Study as a whole: Partial responses were achieved by three patients, one with hepatocellular carcinoma and two with cutaneous melanoma. Study-wide findings and caveats: Doses of 0.1 to 3.0 mg/kg were accompanied by clonal expansion of CD4+ and CD8+ blood T cells by week 6. Mean expanded clone counts were higher in CD8+ than CD4+ T cells. Low normalized T-cell clonal expansion also characterized some of the nonresponders.

This sequence originates from an adult with an advanced solid tumor such as melanoma, head and neck, liver or kidney cancer. The specimen comprised CD4+ or CD8+ T cells sorted from blood, sampled in a trial of the OX40 agonist ivuxolimab.

Here the CDR3 reads CASSPRLGGTDTQYF. The CDR3 bases are TGTGCCAGCTCACCCCGCCTGGGCGGCACAGATACGCAGTATTTT. The chain carries TRBV18 and TRBJ2-3; D unresolved. Germline CDR1 KGHSH, CDR2 LQKENI. The V end was cut by 3 bases, the J end by 1 base, with 11 bases between. The CDR3 spans 15 residues.